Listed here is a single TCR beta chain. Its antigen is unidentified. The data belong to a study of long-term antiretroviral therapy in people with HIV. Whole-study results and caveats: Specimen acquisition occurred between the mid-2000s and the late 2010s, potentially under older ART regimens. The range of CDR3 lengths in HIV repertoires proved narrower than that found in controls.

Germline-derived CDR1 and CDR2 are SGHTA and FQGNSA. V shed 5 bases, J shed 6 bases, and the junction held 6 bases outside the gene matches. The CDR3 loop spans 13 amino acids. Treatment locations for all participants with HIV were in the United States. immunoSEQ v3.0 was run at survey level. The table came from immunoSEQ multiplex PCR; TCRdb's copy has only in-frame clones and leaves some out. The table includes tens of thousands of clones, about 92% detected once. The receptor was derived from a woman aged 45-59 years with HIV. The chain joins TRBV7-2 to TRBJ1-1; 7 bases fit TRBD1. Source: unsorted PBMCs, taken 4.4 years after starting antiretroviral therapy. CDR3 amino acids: CASSPTGIAEAFF. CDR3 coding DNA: TGTGCCAGCAGCCCGACAGGGATCGCTGAAGCTTTCTTT.